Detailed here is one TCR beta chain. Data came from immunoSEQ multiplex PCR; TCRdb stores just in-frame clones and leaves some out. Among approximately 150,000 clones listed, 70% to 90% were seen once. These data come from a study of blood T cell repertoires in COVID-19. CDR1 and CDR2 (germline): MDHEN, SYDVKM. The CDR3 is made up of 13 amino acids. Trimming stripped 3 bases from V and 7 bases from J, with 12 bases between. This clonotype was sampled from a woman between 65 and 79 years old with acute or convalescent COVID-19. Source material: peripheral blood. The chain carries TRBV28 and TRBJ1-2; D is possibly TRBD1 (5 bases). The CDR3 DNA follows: TGTGCCAGCAGTTTGCGTGCGGGGGTTGGCTACACCTTC. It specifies CASSLRAGVGYTF.